The 9 T cell receptor beta chains below were found in one sample sequenced in a study of shared clonotypes between healthy human individuals. Assay used: immunoSEQ multiplex PCR; TCRdb lists only in-frame clones, some missing. The sample lists over 95,000 clones; roughly half were seen once. Sequencing used PBMCs. These receptor sequences come from a woman aged 40 to 50 in good health. Some clones in this sample may be carry-over from other donors' samples.

This chain joins TRBV6-5 and TRBJ2-7; weak D call: TRBD2 (5 bases). The CDR3 has 12 residues. From germline, CDR1 is MNHEY and CDR2 SVGAGI. The germline V and J ends were trimmed by 4 bases and 3 bases, with 7 bases remaining between them. In DNA form, the CDR3 reads TGTGCCAGCAGTTCGAGGGACTACGAGCAGTACTTC. This sequence encodes CASSSRDYEQYF.

This chain's CDR3 is CASSLTGGMWQETQYF. The CDR3 DNA sequence: TGTGCCAGCAGCCTTACAGGGGGCATGTGGCAAGAGACCCAGTACTTC. The J gene is TRBJ2-5, the V gene TRBV14; 9 bases are shared with TRBD1. The CDR3 totals 16 residues. Germline V lookup: CDR1 SGHDN, CDR2 FVKESK. V lost 4 bases and J lost 2; bases outside the gene matches: 8.

Relative to its sample, this clone is medium-sized. Other DNA sequences from this sample encode an identical CDR3 as well. The genes are TRBV30 and TRBJ2-2, with D hard to call. From germline, CDR1 is GTSNPN and CDR2 SVGIG (reference sequence). CDR3 size: 14 residues. Trimming removed 0 bases from V and 1 base from J, with 6 bases in between. CDR3 nucleotide sequence: TGTGCCTGGAGTGTACAACAGAACACCGGGGAGCTGTTTTTT. Translating gives CAWSVQQNTGELFF.

The DNA for the CDR3 is TGTGCCAGCAGCGTAGTTGGACTAGCGGAAGAGACCCAGTACTTC. Translated, it gives CASSVVGLAEETQYF. This sequence joins TRBV9 and TRBJ2-5; 10 positions agree with TRBD2. The CDR3 sequence is 15 residues long. V was clipped by 0 bases and J by 3 bases; unmatched bases: 2. Germline lookup yields CDR1 SGDLS and CDR2 YYNGEE.

This clone is classed as medium-sized (0.01 to 0.1%). The chain carries TRBV5-1 and TRBJ2-7; D uncertain. The germline gives CDR1 SGHRS, CDR2 YFSETQ. This CDR3 region has 14 residues. V dropped 0 bases and J dropped 6 bases, with 13 bases sitting between them. DNA of the CDR3: TGCGCCAGCAGCTTGGCCAGTGTTAGGTCCGAGCAGTACTTC. The encoded protein is CASSLASVRSEQYF.

In its sample, this clone was seen a few times. The rearrangement uses TRBV7-3 and TRBJ2-3, with 7 bases lining up with TRBD1. The CDR3 runs 14 residues. Trimming took 5 bases from V and 4 from J; bases not matched to a gene: 6. Germline loops: CDR1 SGHTA, CDR2 FQGTGA. The CDR3 region has the DNA TGTGCCAGCAGCCTCGACAGGGCGTCAGATACGCAGTATTTT. Encoded protein: CASSLDRASDTQYF.

In the case of this clone: This likely reflects a read error, since a far larger clone is one base away. The chain employs TRBV7-9 and TRBJ1-5; TRBD1 is a possible D gene (5 bases). The CDR3 loop spans 15 amino acids. CDR1 is SEHNR, CDR2 FQNEAQ, per germline (reference sequence). The CDR3: CASSLGGGANRPQHF. Written as DNA, the CDR3 is TGTGCCAGCAGCTTAGGCGGCGGGGCCAATCGGCCCCAGCATTTT.

This clone was seen just once. The rearrangement links TRBV9 to TRBJ2-7; tentatively, D is TRBD1 (6 bases). CDR3 length equals 15 residues. V lost 4 bases and J 3 bases, leaving 17 bases between the germline ends. Germline loops: CDR1 SGDLS, CDR2 YYNGEE. CDR3 sequence (DNA): TGTGCCAGCAGCTTGGCGGGCCAGGGGTACTACGAGCAGTACTTC. Residues: CASSLAGQGYYEQYF. Based on the CDR3 plus reference TRBV9 and TRBJ2-7, the full variable domain is DSGVTQTPKHLITATGQRVTLRCSPRSGDLSVYWYQQSLDQGLQFLIQYYNGEERAKGNILERFSAQQFPDLHSELNLSSLELGDSALYFCASSLAGQGYYEQYFGPGTRLTVT.

This chain uses TRBV4-2 with TRBJ1-2; D call uncertain. Germline CDR1 and CDR2: LGHNA and YNFKEQ. The germline V and J ends were trimmed by 3 bases and 4 bases, with 6 bases remaining between them. The CDR3 runs 12 residues. The CDR3 nucleotides read TGTGCCAGCAGCCAGGAGCCCTATGGCTACACCTTC. Its translation: CASSQEPYGYTF.